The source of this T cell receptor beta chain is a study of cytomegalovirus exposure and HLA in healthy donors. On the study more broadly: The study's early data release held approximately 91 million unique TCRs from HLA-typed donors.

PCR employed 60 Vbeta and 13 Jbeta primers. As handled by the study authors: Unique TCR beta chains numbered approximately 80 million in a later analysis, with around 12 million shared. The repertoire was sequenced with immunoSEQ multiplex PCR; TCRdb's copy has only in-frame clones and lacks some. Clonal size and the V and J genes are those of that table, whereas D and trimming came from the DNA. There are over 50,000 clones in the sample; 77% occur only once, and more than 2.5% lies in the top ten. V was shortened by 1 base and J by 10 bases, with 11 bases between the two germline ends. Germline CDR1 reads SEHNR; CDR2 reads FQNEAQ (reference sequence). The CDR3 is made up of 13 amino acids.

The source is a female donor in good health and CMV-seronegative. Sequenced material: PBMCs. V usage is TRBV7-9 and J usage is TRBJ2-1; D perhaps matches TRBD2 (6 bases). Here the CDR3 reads CASSLVSSGEQFF. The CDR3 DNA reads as TGTGCCAGCAGCTTAGTCAGCAGCGGGGAGCAGTTCTTC.